These 32 T cell receptor beta chains were sequenced from one sample in a study of shared clonotypes between healthy human individuals. The naive CD8 population came from CD45RO-negative cells selected for CCR7, without terminally differentiated effector memory CD45RA+ cells. Assay: immunoSEQ multiplex PCR; the TCRdb copy retains only in-frame clones and omits some. This sample yields approximately 2,000,000 clones, of which 80% to 95% are seen a single time; more than 1.5% belongs to the top ten. Material for sequencing was naive CD8+ T cells from PBMCs. The receptor source for this set is a man aged 18 to 29 in good health. Some clones in this sample may be carry-over from other donors' samples.

This clone was counted only a few times. The same CDR3 can be traced to other DNA sequences in this sample. This chain uses TRBV7-9 with TRBJ1-5; D unresolved. Germline-derived CDR1 and CDR2 are SEHNR and FQNEAQ (reference sequence). Trimming took 1 base from V and 3 from J, leaving 1 base between them. This CDR3 has 12 amino acids. CDR3 bases: TGTGCCAGCAGCTTAGTCAATCAGCCCCAGCATTTT. It is translated as CASSLVNQPQHF.

This chain joins TRBV25-1 and TRBJ2-2; the match to TRBD1 covers 7 bases. Looked up from germline, CDR1 is MGHDK and CDR2 is SYGVNS. Trimming took 3 bases from V and 7 from J; bases not matched to a gene: 8. This CDR3 region has 15 residues. The CDR3 bases are TGTGCCAGCAGTGATAACAGGGGAATCCACGGGGAGCTGTTTTTT. It specifies CASSDNRGIHGELFF.

This sequence joins TRBV4-2 and TRBJ2-7; a possible D gene is TRBD2 (6 bases). Germline V gene sequence: CDR1 LGHNA, CDR2 YNFKEQ. The V end was cut by 1 base, the J end by 4 bases, with 20 bases between. The CDR3 sequence is 17 residues long. CDR3 protein: CASSQVRRDGDNYEQYF. For the CDR3, the DNA is TGTGCCAGCAGCCAAGTCCGGCGGGACGGAGATAATTACGAGCAGTACTTC.

The V and J genes are TRBV9 and TRBJ2-2; 7 bases align to TRBD1. V dropped 1 base and J dropped 1; count of bases not matched to a gene: 7. This CDR3 has 17 amino acids. Germline CDR1 is SGDLS and CDR2 is YYNGEE. In DNA, the CDR3 is TGTGCCAGCAGCGTATCTGCTGGGACAGAGAACACCGGGGAGCTGTTTTTT. Translated: CASSVSAGTENTGELFF.

The rearrangement links TRBV10-3 to TRBJ2-1, with D hard to call. V shed 3 bases and J shed 13 bases, with 19 bases lying between them. This CDR3 is built from 14 residues. The germline gives CDR1 ENHRY, CDR2 SYGVKD. The CDR3 here is CAISDLGLLLFQFF. In DNA form, the CDR3 reads TGTGCCATCAGTGATCTAGGTCTACTCCTCTTTCAGTTCTTC.

This clone occurred once. The J gene is TRBJ2-3, the V gene TRBV28; no clear D gene. Between the trimmed V and J ends, which lost 6 bases and 6 bases, there was a span of 16 bases. CDR1 MDHEN and CDR2 SYDVKM come from the germline V gene. The CDR3 sequence is 14 residues long. CDR3 nucleotide sequence: TGTGCCAGCAGCCTCCCGGCAGATGGGGATACGCAGTATTTT. Protein product: CASSLPADGDTQYF.

V usage is TRBV5-1 and J usage is TRBJ1-1, with D possibly being TRBD1 (6 bases). From germline, CDR1 is SGHRS and CDR2 YFSETQ. There are 13 residues in the CDR3. Trimming stripped 4 bases from V and 3 bases from J, with 10 bases between. The CDR3 sequence is CASSETGYTEAFF. The CDR3 region has the DNA TGCGCCAGCAGCGAAACAGGGTACACTGAAGCTTTCTTT.

This chain joins TRBV5-4 and TRBJ1-2, with D unresolved. The CDR3 sequence is 17 residues long. Trimming took off 2 bases at V and 7 bases at J, with 24 bases between the two ends. Germline V gene data show CDR1 as SGHNT and CDR2 as YYREEE (reference sequence). The CDR3 loop reads CASSLSPEEPISRGYTF. The CDR3 nucleotides read TGTGCCAGCAGCTTAAGCCCCGAAGAGCCGATCTCGCGTGGCTACACCTTC.

V gene TRBV9 combines with J gene TRBJ1-1; the D is unclear. From germline, CDR1 is SGDLS and CDR2 YYNGEE. Trimming removed 0 bases from V and 1 base from J, with 10 bases in between. The CDR3 length is 15 residues. Here the CDR3 DNA reads TGTGCCAGCAGCGTAGGATTTGCGGAGAACACTGAAGCTTTCTTT. This gives the protein CASSVGFAENTEAFF.

The chain joins TRBV5-4 to TRBJ2-3; no reliable D call. The CDR3 runs 16 residues. Germline V gene lookup returns CDR1 SGHNT and CDR2 YYREEE (reference sequence). The V end lost 4 bases, the J end lost 1 base, and 16 bases lay between the germline ends. CDR3 nucleotides: TGTGCCAGCAGCCTATTGGACGTATCGGGCACAGATACGCAGTATTTT. Translating it yields CASSLLDVSGTDTQYF.

V and J are TRBV29-1 and TRBJ1-2; D remains ambiguous. Germline values: CDR1 SQVTM, CDR2 ANQGSEA. Trimming left V 2 bases short and J 5 bases short, with 12 bases between. This CDR3 comprises 13 residues. The CDR3 loop reads CSVEPQLSYGYTF. CDR3 nucleotide sequence: TGCAGCGTTGAACCGCAGTTATCTTATGGCTACACCTTC.

This clone was picked up one time. This CDR3 is also generated by other DNA sequences in the sample. This sequence joins TRBV7-9 and TRBJ2-2; D uncertain. Trimming took 5 bases from V and 7 from J, leaving 5 bases between them. CDR1 and CDR2 (germline): SEHNR, FQNEAQ (reference sequence). The CDR3 has 11 amino acids. CDR3 sequence (DNA): TGTGCCAGCAGCCCCGGCGGGGAGCTGTTTTTT. It translates to CASSPGGELFF.

The chain couples TRBV10-3 to TRBJ1-1; possible D gene TRBD1, 5 bases. Germline V CDR1 and CDR2: ENHRY, SYGVKD. Trimming shortened V by 2 bases and J by 8 bases, and 9 bases separated the two germline ends. This CDR3 contains 12 residues. The CDR3 DNA reads as TGTGCCATCAGTGAGACAGGTGCCGAAGCTTTCTTT. Protein sequence: CAISETGAEAFF.

The rearrangement uses TRBV5-1 and TRBJ1-1, with D unresolved. Deletions cut 5 bases from V and 11 bases from J, with 19 bases between. The CDR3 is made up of 13 amino acids. Germline V gene sequence: CDR1 SGHRS, CDR2 YFSETQ. Here the CDR3 DNA reads TGCGCCAGCAGGGGTGGGTCCGGTCCCTGGGCTTTCTTT. Translating gives CASRGGSGPWAFF.

The V gene is TRBV4-1, the J gene TRBJ2-7; 9 nucleotides line up with TRBD1. The length of the CDR3 is 15 residues. Germline CDR1 reads MGHRA; CDR2 reads YSYEKL. V lost 1 base to trimming and J lost 4 bases; unmatched junction nucleotides: 5. CDR3 bases: TGCGCCAGCAGCCAAGCCGGGACAGGGCTGTACGAGCAGTACTTC. It codes for CASSQAGTGLYEQYF.

The rearrangement joins TRBV29-1 to TRBJ1-2, with TRBD1 matching 7 bases. V lost 5 bases to trimming and J lost 6 bases; unmatched junction nucleotides: 15. This CDR3 contains 15 residues. CDR1 and CDR2 (germline): SQVTM, ANQGSEA. The CDR3 sequence is CSVRGGQSFVDGYTF. CDR3 DNA: TGCAGCGTTAGGGGGGGACAGTCATTTGTTGATGGCTACACCTTC.

V is TRBV2 and J is TRBJ1-4; D not certain. The CDR3 runs 16 residues. With 2 bases removed from V and 1 base from J, the gap between germline ends came to 11 bases. Germline V gene lookup returns CDR1 SNHLY and CDR2 FYNNEI. CDR3 sequence reads: CASSETRVLTNEKLFF. In nucleotides, the CDR3 is TGTGCCAGCAGTGAAACCCGGGTTTTAACTAATGAAAAACTGTTTTTT.

The chain joins TRBV5-6 to TRBJ2-3; a weak D match, TRBD1 (5 bases). The CDR3 totals 13 residues. Trimming removed 1 base from V and 6 bases from J, with 9 bases in between. Per germline, CDR1 SGHDT and CDR2 YYEEEE. The CDR3 coding sequence is TGTGCCAGCAGCTTGAACAGGTGGGATACGCAGTATTTT. The encoded protein is CASSLNRWDTQYF.

V and J are TRBV7-2 and TRBJ2-2; the D is unclear. The germline gives CDR1 SGHTA, CDR2 FQGNSA. Deletions cut 1 base from V and 5 bases from J, with 17 bases between. The CDR3 runs 17 residues. The CDR3 here is CASSLVSVNRGTGELFF. The CDR3, as DNA: TGTGCCAGCAGCTTAGTAAGCGTGAATCGTGGGACCGGGGAGCTGTTTTTT.

This clone was detected only a few times. Additional DNA sequences in this sample encode the identical CDR3. This chain connects TRBV6-5 to TRBJ1-1; D uncertain. Germline V lookup: CDR1 MNHEY, CDR2 SVGAGI. The CDR3 runs to 11 residues. V lost 2 bases, J lost 5 bases, and 3 bases lay in between. The CDR3 bases are TGTGCCAGCAGTTACGGGACTGAAGCTTTCTTT. Translated: CASSYGTEAFF.

This chain links TRBV27 with TRBJ2-1; 10 bases match TRBD2. CDR3 length: 14 amino acids. After removal of 4 bases from V and 5 bases from J, the junction contained 2 bases not matched to a gene. Germline V lookup: CDR1 MNHEY, CDR2 SMNVEV (reference sequence). The CDR3 nucleotides read TGTGCCAGCAGTTCGGGACTAGCGAACAATGAGCAGTTCTTC. It encodes CASSSGLANNEQFF.

The V gene is TRBV29-1, the J gene TRBJ1-1; 7 bases agree with TRBD1. V dropped 6 bases and J dropped 5; count of bases not matched to a gene: 12. CDR1 is SQVTM and CDR2 is ANQGSEA in the germline V gene. This CDR3 has 14 residues. CDR3 loop: CSVVSRGFPTEAFF. CDR3 nucleotides: TGCAGCGTAGTGAGCAGGGGGTTTCCAACTGAAGCTTTCTTT.

The J gene is TRBJ2-5, the V gene TRBV10-2; D is possibly TRBD1 (6 bases). V dropped 8 bases and J dropped 4 bases, with 17 bases sitting between them. The CDR3 length is 14 residues. The germline V gene encodes CDR1 WSHSY and CDR2 SAAADI. The CDR3 DNA reads as TGCGCCAGCGCCACTAAGGGGGAGCGAGAGACCCAGTACTTC. Translating it yields CASATKGERETQYF.

The rearrangement joins TRBV28 to TRBJ1-5; D ambiguous. V lost 3 bases and J 0 bases, leaving 9 bases between the germline ends. The CDR3 is 15 residues long. Germline V gives CDR1 MDHEN, CDR2 SYDVKM. The CDR3 DNA reads as TGTGCCAGCAGTTTTGCCAGCTATAGCAATCAGCCCCAGCATTTT. Translation: CASSFASYSNQPQHF.

V and J are TRBV28 and TRBJ2-3; 7 nucleotides agree with TRBD2. This CDR3 spans 15 amino acids. The J segment lost 1 base and the V segment lost 3 bases, leaving 4 bases of the junction unmatched. Germline CDR1 is MDHEN and CDR2 is SYDVKM. Written as DNA, the CDR3 is TGTGCCAGCAGTTTTTCGGGAGGAGGCACAGATACGCAGTATTTT. Its translation: CASSFSGGGTDTQYF.

V and J are TRBV27 and TRBJ2-1, with D possibly being TRBD2 (7 bases). Trimming removed 5 bases from V and 6 bases from J, with 20 bases in between. This CDR3 is 16 amino acids long. CDR1 and CDR2 from the germline V gene are MNHEY and SMNVEV (reference sequence). CDR3 loop: CASSPRRGALGNEQFF. The CDR3 DNA follows: TGTGCCAGCAGTCCGCGCCGGGGGGCCCTAGGCAATGAGCAGTTCTTC.

This chain's CDR3 is CASSQIGTAYGYTF. DNA of the CDR3: TGCGCCAGCAGCCAAATTGGGACGGCGTATGGCTACACCTTC. J is TRBJ1-2 and V is TRBV4-1; the D gene is possibly TRBD1 (5 bases). This CDR3 is 14 amino acids long. Trimming took 2 bases from V and 5 from J, leaving 12 bases between them. Germline lookup yields CDR1 MGHRA and CDR2 YSYEKL.

This clone appeared a single time. This rearrangement joins TRBV19 to TRBJ2-7, with 8 bases aligning to TRBD1. The germline V gene has CDR1 LNHDA and CDR2 SQIVND (reference sequence). The trim removed 1 base at V and 5 bases at J, leaving 7 bases unmatched. The CDR3 is 15 residues long. Here the CDR3 reads CASSIVPTGVDEQYF. In DNA form, the CDR3 reads TGTGCCAGTAGTATAGTCCCGACAGGGGTTGACGAGCAGTACTTC.

The chain couples TRBV7-9 to TRBJ2-3; D gene uncertain. V gave up 10 bases and J gave up 8 bases, with 10 bases separating them. CDR3 length: 10 amino acids. CDR1 and CDR2 from the germline V gene are SEHNR and FQNEAQ (reference sequence). CDR3 protein: CATEVGTQYF. The CDR3 DNA follows: TGTGCCACCGAGGTCGGTACGCAGTATTTT.

The CDR3 protein is CASSPFPGAFSYEQYF. CDR3 nucleotides: TGTGCCAGCAGCCCCTTCCCTGGGGCATTCTCCTACGAGCAGTACTTC. The V and J genes are TRBV9 and TRBJ2-7; D is perhaps TRBD1 (5 bases). Germline CDR1 SGDLS, CDR2 YYNGEE. The CDR3 contains 16 residues. V lost 4 bases, J lost 0 bases, and 17 bases lay in between.

The chain couples TRBV27 to TRBJ1-2, with D perhaps matching TRBD1 (6 bases). This CDR3 contains 14 residues. V gave up 0 bases and J gave up 8 bases, with 13 bases separating them. The germline CDR1 and CDR2 sequences are MNHEY and SMNVEV (reference sequence). As DNA, the CDR3 is TGTGCCAGCAGTTTATCGTGGGGGGCGGGGGGCTACACCTTC. Translation gives CASSLSWGAGGYTF.

V is TRBV11-2 and J is TRBJ2-5; 9 bases fit TRBD1. V shed 1 base, J shed 7 bases, and the junction held 1 base outside the gene matches. This CDR3 region has 13 residues. The germline V gene has CDR1 SGHAT and CDR2 FQNNGV. Here the CDR3 DNA reads TGTGCCAGCAGCTTAGCACAGGGGGCGACCCAGTACTTC. Its protein product is CASSLAQGATQYF.